A single sample gave rise to the 7 T cell receptor beta chains below, sequenced in a study of T cell responses to AZD1222 COVID-19 vaccine. Some clones are missing from TCRdb's copy, which holds only in-frame ones; the method was immunoSEQ multiplex PCR. The repertoire consists of tens of thousands of clones, with under 85% occurring once and the leading ten covering roughly 20%. Sequencing was performed on peripheral blood, taken on day 0 of MenACWY control vaccination. These receptors were collected from an adult in good health.

This rearrangement joins TRBV5-1 to TRBJ1-1, with D maybe TRBD1 (5 bases). CDR3 length equals 13 residues. CDR1 is SGHRS and CDR2 is YFSETQ in the germline V gene. Between the trimmed V and J ends, which lost 1 base and 6 bases, there was a span of 10 bases. The CDR3 region is CASSLSGRAEAFF. In DNA form, the CDR3 reads TGCGCCAGCAGCTTGTCAGGGAGGGCTGAAGCTTTCTTT.

The rearrangement joins TRBV30 to TRBJ1-6; D not certain. CDR3 length: 12 amino acids. Deletions cut 0 bases from V and 11 bases from J, with 8 bases between. Germline CDR1 and CDR2: GTSNPN and SVGIG (reference sequence). The CDR3 coding sequence is TGTGCCTGGAGTGTGACCCGGGCACCCCTCCACTTT. This translates into CAWSVTRAPLHF.

The chain recombines TRBV14 with TRBJ2-5; a weak D match, TRBD2 (7 bases). Per the germline V gene, CDR1 is SGHDN and CDR2 is FVKESK. CDR3 length: 16 amino acids. Trimming removed 4 bases from V and 5 bases from J, with 20 bases in between. CDR3 nucleotide sequence: TGTGCCAGCAGCCGTTTTAGCGGGCCAAGGGGGGAGACCCAGTACTTC. This encodes CASSRFSGPRGETQYF.

J is TRBJ2-2 and V is TRBV5-4, with 10 bases lining up with TRBD2. Trimming took 3 bases from V and 7 from J; bases not matched to a gene: 6. The germline V gene encodes CDR1 SGHNT and CDR2 YYREEE (reference sequence). CDR3 size: 15 residues. The CDR3 here is CASSSSGRRGGELFF. DNA of the CDR3: TGTGCCAGCAGCTCTAGCGGGAGAAGGGGCGGGGAGCTGTTTTTT.

This clone was counted a few times. CDR3 DNA: TGTGCCAGCAGTTTCTTCGCGGGATCCTACGAGCAGTACTTC. This gives the protein CASSFFAGSYEQYF. The V and J genes are TRBV27 and TRBJ2-7, with a possible D match to TRBD2 (6 bases). Germline V gene data show CDR1 as MNHEY and CDR2 as SMNVEV (reference sequence). Trimming stripped 3 bases from V and 1 base from J, with 10 bases between. CDR3 length equals 14 residues.

This chain joins TRBV4-1 and TRBJ2-1, with 10 bases identical to TRBD2. Looked up from germline, CDR1 is MGHRA and CDR2 is YSYEKL. Trimming removed 4 bases from V and 6 bases from J; junction bases left unmatched: 12. This CDR3 is 17 amino acids long. CDR3 DNA sequence: TGCGCCAGCAGCCTCCCGGCTAGCGGGAGTTCCGCCAATGAGCAGTTCTTC. Translating it yields CASSLPASGSSANEQFF.

The chain combines TRBV7-9 with TRBJ1-2; D gene uncertain. Germline CDR1 and CDR2: SEHNR and FQNEAQ (reference sequence). The CDR3 consists of 12 residues. Trimming pared 1 base from V and 5 bases from J, leaving 5 bases between. This CDR3 reads CASSLVLYGYTF. The CDR3 bases are TGTGCCAGCAGCTTAGTCCTATATGGCTACACCTTC.